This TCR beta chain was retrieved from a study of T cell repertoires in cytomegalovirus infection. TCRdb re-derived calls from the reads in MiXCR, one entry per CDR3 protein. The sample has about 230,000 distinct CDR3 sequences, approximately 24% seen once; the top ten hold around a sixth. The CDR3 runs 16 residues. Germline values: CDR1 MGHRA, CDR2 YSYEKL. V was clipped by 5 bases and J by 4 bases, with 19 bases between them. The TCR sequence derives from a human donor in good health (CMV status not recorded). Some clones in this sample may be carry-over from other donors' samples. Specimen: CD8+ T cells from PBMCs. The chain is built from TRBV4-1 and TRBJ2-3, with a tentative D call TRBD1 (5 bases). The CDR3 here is CASSARTISPPDTQYF. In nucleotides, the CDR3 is TGCGCCAGCAGCGCCCGGACAATTAGCCCCCCAGATACGCAGTATTTT.